This is a list of T cell receptor beta chains from one sample in a study of CD8+CD57+ T cells in acquired aplastic anemia. MiXCR, run by TCRdb on the reads, gives a single entry per CDR3 protein. The repertoire consists of under 350,000 distinct CDR3 sequences, with approximately 60% occurring once and the leading ten covering roughly 1.2%. Sequences were obtained from sorted CD4+, CD8+, or CD8+CD57+ T cells (not recorded which) from PBMCs. Receptors originate from a human donor with aplastic anemia. The CDR3 runs from the conserved cysteine through the conserved F or W. Fields, in order: V gene, CDR3 protein.

TRBV20-1	CSGPGQGNEQFF
TRBV15	CATNTDSKETQYF
TRBV2	CASRVTGGSEQYF
TRBV20-1	CSARAGLAGYEQYF
TRBV7-9	CASTSTDTQYF
TRBV10-3	CAISGQGDEAFF
TRBV6-2/TRBV6-3	CASRSDRDTGELFF
TRBV7-2	CASSLAVGGVYEQYF
TRBV9	CASSATGTGQHNEQFF
TRBV10-3	CAIKGHGPSGAFF
TRBV19	CASSRAVTGELFF
TRBV29-1	CSVVTAVGTEAFF
TRBV20-1	CSARAIYVQGSTGELFF
TRBV7-6	CASSLQGTEQYF
TRBV7-6	CASSPQENQPQHF
TRBV2	CATQGANSNQPQHF
TRBV15	CATSRDSGSRTF
TRBV7-8	CASSSPHLNTEAFF
TRBV20-1	CSASPRYRSYEQYF
TRBV12-3/TRBV12-4	CASSQTDRGSQETQYF
TRBV7-2	CASSLRRLGLAGANEQYF
TRBV5-1	CASSMKGGSEAFF
TRBV7-9	CASSLGTISGNTIYF
TRBV18	CASSPHALRLADYNEQFF
TRBV7-9	CASSSKQGNQPQHF
TRBV20-1	CSALQGYSNQPQHF
TRBV2	CASGEGSYEQYF
TRBV7-9	CASSLVGGLGYTF
TRBV2	CAKRQVASNQPQHF
TRBV7-2	CASSLLAKDTQYF
TRBV15	CATSIGQGNYGYTF
TRBV15	CATSSPKETAYNEQFF
TRBV2	CASSLETQYF
TRBV7-2	CASSLDNRNYGYTF
TRBV7-9	CASSPGTDHPMNTEAFF
TRBV2	CASRITSGGGDEQFF
TRBV12-3/TRBV12-4	CASTKQGNTGELFF
TRBV19	CASSIRTAYGYTF
TRBV10-3	CAISAASGSYEQFF
TRBV10-3	CATGELKRGGINNEQFF
TRBV29-1	CSAGGQDYGYTF
TRBV19	CASSTMDRNTEAFF